This TCR beta chain was captured by sequencing in a study of blood T cell repertoires in COVID-19. Concerning this clone: This may stem from a read error, because a much larger clone lies one nucleotide away. The sample holds other DNA sequences that translate to the same CDR3.

This CDR3 contains 14 residues. Germline trimming cut 5 bases from V and 4 bases from J; bases unmatched to any gene: 3. Germline values: CDR1 SGHTA, CDR2 FQGNSA. Per the original methods: It was from reference gene primer amplification that nucleated cell counts were estimated. Sequencing used immunoSEQ multiplex PCR; TCRdb keeps in-frame clones, though not all of them. V and J calls and clone size follow that table, whereas D and trimming were derived from the DNA. Of around 26,000 clones listed, approximately 86% are singletons. The specimen was peripheral blood. The clonotype was recovered from a human donor in a cohort sampled during active COVID-19. This chain uses TRBV7-2 with TRBJ1-5, with 9 bases fitting TRBD1. CDR3 sequence (DNA): TGTGCCAGCAGCCCGGGACAGGGAAATCAGCCCCAGCATTTT. Translation gives CASSPGQGNQPQHF.